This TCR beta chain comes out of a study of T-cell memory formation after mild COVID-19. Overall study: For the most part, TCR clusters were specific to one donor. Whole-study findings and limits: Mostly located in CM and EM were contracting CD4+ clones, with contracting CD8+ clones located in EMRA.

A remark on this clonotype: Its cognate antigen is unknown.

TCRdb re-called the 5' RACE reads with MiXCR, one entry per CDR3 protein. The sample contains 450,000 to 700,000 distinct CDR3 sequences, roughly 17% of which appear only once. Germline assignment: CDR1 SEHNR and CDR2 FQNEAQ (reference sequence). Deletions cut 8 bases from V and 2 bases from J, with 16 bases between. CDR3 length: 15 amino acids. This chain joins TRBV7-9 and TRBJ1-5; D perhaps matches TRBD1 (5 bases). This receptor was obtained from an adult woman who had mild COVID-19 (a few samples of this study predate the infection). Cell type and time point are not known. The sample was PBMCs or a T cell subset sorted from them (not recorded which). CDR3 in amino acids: CASSPRGVRNQPQHF. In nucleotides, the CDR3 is TGTGCCAGCTCACCAAGGGGCGTTCGCAATCAGCCCCAGCATTTT.